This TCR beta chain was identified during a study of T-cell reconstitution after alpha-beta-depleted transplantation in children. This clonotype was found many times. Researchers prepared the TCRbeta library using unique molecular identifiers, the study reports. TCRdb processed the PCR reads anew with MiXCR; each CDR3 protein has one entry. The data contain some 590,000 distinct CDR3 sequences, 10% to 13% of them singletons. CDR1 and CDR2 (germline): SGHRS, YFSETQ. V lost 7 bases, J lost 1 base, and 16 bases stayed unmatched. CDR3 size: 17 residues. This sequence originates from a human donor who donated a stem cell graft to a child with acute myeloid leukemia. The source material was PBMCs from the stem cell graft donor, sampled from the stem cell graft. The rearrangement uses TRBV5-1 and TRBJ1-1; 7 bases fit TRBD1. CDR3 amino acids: CASRQGAGLPSNTEAFF. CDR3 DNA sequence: TGCGCCAGCCGACAGGGAGCGGGTTTACCGTCGAACACTGAAGCTTTCTTT.